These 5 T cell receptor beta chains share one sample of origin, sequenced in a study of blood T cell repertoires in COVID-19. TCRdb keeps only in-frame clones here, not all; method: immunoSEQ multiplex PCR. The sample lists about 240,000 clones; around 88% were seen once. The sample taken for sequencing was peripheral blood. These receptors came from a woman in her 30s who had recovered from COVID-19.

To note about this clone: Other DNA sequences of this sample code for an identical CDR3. The CDR3 spells CASSLRGGNQPQHF. DNA of the CDR3: TGTGCCAGCAGTTTACGGGGGGGCAATCAGCCCCAGCATTTT. This chain connects TRBV27 to TRBJ1-5, with a weak D call TRBD1 (5 bases). The germline gives CDR1 MNHEY, CDR2 SMNVEV (reference sequence). The CDR3 length is 14 residues. The germline V and J ends were trimmed by 2 bases and 2 bases, with 7 bases remaining between them.

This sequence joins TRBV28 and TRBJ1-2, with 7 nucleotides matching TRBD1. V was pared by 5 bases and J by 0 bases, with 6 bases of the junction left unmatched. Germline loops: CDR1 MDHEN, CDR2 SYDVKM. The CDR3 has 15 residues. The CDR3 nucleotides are TGTGCCAGCAGTAGTTGGACAGGTTCTAACTATGGCTACACCTTC. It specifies CASSSWTGSNYGYTF.

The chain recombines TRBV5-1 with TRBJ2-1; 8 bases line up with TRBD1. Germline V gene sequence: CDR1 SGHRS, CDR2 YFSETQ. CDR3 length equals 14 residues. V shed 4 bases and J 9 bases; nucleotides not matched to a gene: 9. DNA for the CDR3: TGCGCCAGCAGCGGGGGACAGGTATGGGTTGAGCAGTTCTTC. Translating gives CASSGGQVWVEQFF.

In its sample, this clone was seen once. This CDR3 is CASSPQAGTTGGYTF. As DNA, the CDR3 is TGTGCCAGCTCACCACAGGCAGGAACCACTGGTGGCTACACCTTC. The chain carries TRBV18 and TRBJ1-2; D gene unclear. Germline V gene sequence: CDR1 KGHSH, CDR2 LQKENI. This CDR3 comprises 15 residues. Trimming took off 1 base at V and 7 bases at J, with 16 bases between the two ends.

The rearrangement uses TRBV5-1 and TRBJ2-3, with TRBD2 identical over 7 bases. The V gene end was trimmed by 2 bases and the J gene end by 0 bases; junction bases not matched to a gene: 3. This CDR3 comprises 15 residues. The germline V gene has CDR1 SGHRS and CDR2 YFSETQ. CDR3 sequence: CASSFERGSTDTQYF. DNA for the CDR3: TGCGCCAGCAGCTTCGAGCGGGGAAGCACAGATACGCAGTATTTT.